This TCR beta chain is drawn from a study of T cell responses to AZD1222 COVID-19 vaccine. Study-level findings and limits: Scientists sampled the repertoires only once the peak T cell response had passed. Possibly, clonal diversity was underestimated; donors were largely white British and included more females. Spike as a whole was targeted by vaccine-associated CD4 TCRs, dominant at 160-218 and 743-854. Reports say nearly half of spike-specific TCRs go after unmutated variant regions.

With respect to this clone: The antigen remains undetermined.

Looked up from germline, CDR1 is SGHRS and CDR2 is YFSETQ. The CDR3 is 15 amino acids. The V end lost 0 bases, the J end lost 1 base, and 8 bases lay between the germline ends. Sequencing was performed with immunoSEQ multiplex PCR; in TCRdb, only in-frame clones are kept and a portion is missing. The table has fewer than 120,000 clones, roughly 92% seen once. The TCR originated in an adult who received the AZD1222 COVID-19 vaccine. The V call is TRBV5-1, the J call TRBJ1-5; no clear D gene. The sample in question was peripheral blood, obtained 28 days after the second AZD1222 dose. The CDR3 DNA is TGCGCCAGCAGCTTGGGTCCCCTCAGCAATCAGCCCCAGCATTTT. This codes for CASSLGPLSNQPQHF.